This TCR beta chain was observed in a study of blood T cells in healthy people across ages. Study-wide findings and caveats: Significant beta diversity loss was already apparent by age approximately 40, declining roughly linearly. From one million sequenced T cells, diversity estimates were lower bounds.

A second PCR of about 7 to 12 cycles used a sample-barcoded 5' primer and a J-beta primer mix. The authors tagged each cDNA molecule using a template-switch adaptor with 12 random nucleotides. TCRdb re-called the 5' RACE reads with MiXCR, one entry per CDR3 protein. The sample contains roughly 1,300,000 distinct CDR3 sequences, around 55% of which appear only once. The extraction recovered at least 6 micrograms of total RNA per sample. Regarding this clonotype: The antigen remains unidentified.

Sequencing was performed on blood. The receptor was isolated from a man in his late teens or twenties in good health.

The chain's CDR3 is CSARGLSGGLYEQFF. CDR3 DNA sequence: TGCAGTGCTAGGGGGCTGAGCGGGGGGTTGTATGAGCAGTTCTTC. The chain carries TRBV20-1 and TRBJ2-1; 9 bases fit TRBD2. The CDR3 totals 15 residues. V gave up 3 bases and J gave up 8 bases; unmatched junction bases: 11. Germline lookup yields CDR1 DFQATT and CDR2 SNEGSKA (reference sequence).